A selection of T cell receptor beta chains follows, all from one sample in a study of cytomegalovirus exposure and HLA in healthy donors. Generated by immunoSEQ multiplex PCR, the TCRdb table keeps only in-frame clones and is missing some. The sample lists 100,000 to 150,000 clones; around 80% were seen once. The sample was PBMCs. The receptors were gathered from a woman aged 40 to 55 in good health and CMV-seronegative. The CDR3 runs from the conserved cysteine through the conserved F or W. A D gene is named only where the DNA matches it firmly. Some rows have no size entry. The others give once, few or many, or a class for an expanded clone.

TRBV5-1	NA	TRBJ1-2	TRBD1	CASSPDRANGYTF	TGCGCCAGCAGCCCCGACAGGGCCAACGGCTACACCTTC
TRBV28	NA	TRBJ2-1	TRBD2	CASSIRLAGNNEQFF	TGTGCCAGCAGTATTCGACTAGCGGGAAACAATGAGCAGTTCTTC
TRBV5-1	NA	TRBJ1-4	NA	CASSEGGTTNEKLFF	TGCGCCAGCAGCGAAGGAGGGACCACTAATGAAAAACTGTTTTTT
TRBV6-5	NA	TRBJ1-1	NA	CASGEDMNTEAFF	TGTGCCAGCGGGGAGGACATGAACACTGAAGCTTTCTTT
TRBV6-1	NA	TRBJ2-3	NA	CASSLNIGGTDTQYF	TGTGCCAGCAGTCTAAACATTGGGGGGACAGATACGCAGTATTTT
TRBV29-1	NA	TRBJ1-5	NA	CSVAGNRNQPQHF	TGCAGCGTTGCAGGGAATCGCAATCAGCCCCAGCATTTT
TRBV5-1	NA	TRBJ2-3	NA	CASSPWPRGTDTQYF	TGCGCCAGCAGCCCATGGCCCAGGGGCACAGATACGCAGTATTTT
TRBV6-6	few	TRBJ2-7	TRBD1	CASTYRGPPDEQYF	TGTGCCAGCACCTACAGGGGGCCTCCTGACGAGCAGTACTTC
TRBV6-5	once	TRBJ1-4	TRBD1	CASSRTTGGHEKLFF	TGTGCCAGCAGCCGAACGACAGGGGGCCATGAAAAACTGTTTTTT
TRBV10-1	NA	TRBJ1-3	TRBD1	CASSENSQGAFSGNTIYF	TGCGCCAGCAGTGAGAACAGTCAGGGGGCCTTCTCTGGAAACACCATATATTTT
TRBV7-2	NA	TRBJ1-5	TRBD1	CASSGQGNQPQHF	TGTGCCAGCAGCGGACAGGGCAATCAGCCCCAGCATTTT
TRBV7-6	once	TRBJ2-2	NA	CASSPRWDTNAGELFF	TGTGCCAGCAGCCCAAGGTGGGACACGAACGCCGGGGAGCTGTTTTTT
TRBV6-1	NA	TRBJ2-6	NA	CASSDTGRTLSGANVLTF	TGTGCCAGCAGTGATACGGGGAGGACACTATCTGGGGCCAACGTCCTGACTTTC
TRBV5-1	few	TRBJ2-7	TRBD1	CASSNRDRDYEQYF	TGCGCCAGCAGCAACCGGGACAGGGACTACGAGCAGTACTTC
TRBV25-1	NA	TRBJ1-2	NA	CASSESYGYTF	TGTGCCAGCAGTGAATCGTATGGCTACACCTTC
TRBV7-2	NA	TRBJ1-1	NA	CASSLARGWTEAFF	TGTGCCAGCAGCTTAGCGCGAGGTTGGACTGAAGCTTTCTTT
TRBV7-6	NA	TRBJ2-3	NA	CASSLDSRTGTDTQYF	TGTGCCAGCAGCTTAGACTCTCGAACGGGGACAGATACGCAGTATTTT
TRBV4-2	few	TRBJ1-6	TRBD1	CASSPSTGGSPLHF	TGTGCCAGCAGCCCTTCGACAGGGGGCTCACCCCTCCACTTT
TRBV2	NA	TRBJ1-5	NA	CASHQQSNQPQHF	TGTGCCAGCCATCAACAGAGCAATCAGCCCCAGCATTTT
TRBV5-8	NA	TRBJ2-1	TRBD1	CASSLGTGSYNEQFF	TGTGCCAGCAGCTTGGGGACAGGGTCCTACAATGAGCAGTTCTTC
TRBV6-6	NA	TRBJ1-1	NA	CASTDGSTEAFF	TGTGCCAGCACCGACGGGTCCACTGAAGCTTTCTTT
TRBV2	NA	TRBJ1-5	NA	CASSERGYQPQHF	TGTGCCAGCAGTGAAAGGGGGTATCAGCCCCAGCATTTT
TRBV5-1	NA	TRBJ1-2	NA	CASSLRTSGDGGYTF	TGCGCCAGCAGCCTAAGGACTTCCGGAGATGGTGGCTACACCTTC
TRBV6-5	few	TRBJ1-1	NA	CASVSGNTEAFF	TGTGCCAGCGTATCAGGGAACACTGAAGCTTTCTTT
TRBV5-6	NA	TRBJ1-1	TRBD1	CASSLAGQGLMNTEAFF	TGTGCCAGCAGCTTGGCCGGACAGGGGCTCATGAACACTGAAGCTTTCTTT
TRBV5-1	once	TRBJ1-5	TRBD1	CASSSDRDNQPQHF	TGCGCCAGCAGTTCCGACAGGGACAATCAGCCCCAGCATTTT
TRBV4-1	NA	TRBJ2-3	TRBD2	CASSQDSLAVPYTQYF	TGCGCCAGCAGCCAAGATTCACTAGCGGTTCCTTATACGCAGTATTTT
TRBV7-9	NA	TRBJ1-2	TRBD1	CASSRGTGYGYTF	TGTGCCAGCAGCCGAGGGACAGGCTATGGCTACACCTTC
TRBV12-2	NA	TRBJ2-7	NA	CGLPAGCYEQYF	TGTGGGCTCCCAGCGGGGTGCTACGAGCAGTACTTC
TRBV18	few	TRBJ2-7	NA	CASSRTPSSYEQYF	TGTGCCAGCTCACGGACACCTTCCTCCTACGAGCAGTACTTC
TRBV29-1	NA	TRBJ2-1	TRBD2	CSPVAASGYNEQFF	TGCAGCCCCGTGGCGGCTAGCGGGTACAATGAGCAGTTCTTC
TRBV6-5	NA	TRBJ1-2	TRBD1	CASSGQGEYGYTF	TGTGCCAGCAGCGGACAGGGGGAGTATGGCTACACCTTC
TRBV6-1	NA	TRBJ2-7	NA	CATESSGSYEQYF	TGTGCCACCGAAAGTAGCGGCTCCTACGAGCAGTACTTC
TRBV9	NA	TRBJ2-6	NA	CASSVSGGANVLTF	TGTGCCAGCAGCGTCAGTGGCGGGGCCAACGTCCTGACTTTC
TRBV13	once	TRBJ2-7	TRBD2	CASSPGLAGVQYF	TGTGCCAGCAGTCCGGGACTAGCGGGAGTTCAGTACTTC
TRBV29-1	NA	TRBJ2-1	TRBD2	CSADRSQREVLNEQFF	TGCAGCGCCGACCGGTCTCAGCGGGAGGTTCTCAATGAGCAGTTCTTC
TRBV19	NA	TRBJ1-4	TRBD1	CASSLTGVVEKLFF	TGTGCCAGTAGCCTTACAGGGGTTGTTGAAAAACTGTTTTTT
TRBV29-1	NA	TRBJ1-4	NA	CSVGGQQKEKLFF	TGCAGCGTTGGAGGACAGCAAAAGGAAAAACTGTTTTTT
TRBV5-1	few	TRBJ1-1	NA	CASSSGPNTEAFF	TGCGCCAGCAGCTCCGGTCCGAACACTGAAGCTTTCTTT
TRBV6-5	NA	TRBJ1-4	NA	CASSNPGEKLFF	TGTGCCAGCAGTAACCCCGGGGAAAAACTGTTTTTT
TRBV4-2	few	TRBJ2-2	TRBD1	CASSQDRTGGSTGELFF	TGTGCCAGCAGCCAAGATAGGACAGGGGGCAGCACCGGGGAGCTGTTTTTT
TRBV5-4	NA	TRBJ1-6	TRBD1	CASSVDRLNSPLHF	TGTGCCAGCAGCGTGGACAGGTTAAATTCACCCCTCCACTTT
TRBV28	NA	TRBJ1-4	NA	CASSLGGVNEKLFF	TGTGCCAGCAGTTTGGGGGGGGTAAATGAAAAACTGTTTTTT
TRBV5-5	NA	TRBJ2-7	TRBD2	CASSLALAGPSSYEQYF	TGTGCCAGCAGCTTGGCGCTAGCGGGACCAAGCTCCTACGAGCAGTACTTC
TRBV4-2	NA	TRBJ2-3	NA	CASSQDYRETSTDTQYF	TGTGCCAGCAGCCAAGATTATCGCGAAACTAGCACAGATACGCAGTATTTT
TRBV2	NA	TRBJ1-4	NA	CASTGALSEKLFF	TGTGCCAGCACAGGGGCGTTAAGCGAAAAACTGTTTTTT
TRBV9	NA	TRBJ1-2	TRBD1	CASSRLTGAYGYTF	TGTGCCAGCAGCCGTTTGACAGGGGCCTATGGCTACACCTTC
TRBV28	NA	TRBJ2-2	TRBD1	CASSLSRLQGAGELFF	TGTGCCAGCAGTTTATCTCGCTTACAGGGGGCCGGGGAGCTGTTTTTT
TRBV11-1	NA	TRBJ1-1	TRBD1	CASSPGTGGTEAFF	TGTGCCAGCAGCCCTGGGACAGGGGGCACTGAAGCTTTCTTT
TRBV5-4	NA	TRBJ1-2	TRBD1	CASSRGQGEMAYGYTF	TGTGCCAGCAGCCGGGGACAGGGGGAAATGGCCTATGGCTACACCTTC
TRBV5-1	NA	TRBJ1-2	NA	CASSLDPESYGYTF	TGCGCCAGCAGCTTGGATCCAGAAAGCTATGGCTACACCTTC
TRBV28	NA	TRBJ2-7	NA	CASSSIYEQYF	TGTGCCAGCAGTTCCATCTACGAGCAGTACTTC
TRBV27	NA	TRBJ2-1	TRBD2	CASSLAGGGYNEQFF	TGTGCCAGCAGTTTAGCGGGAGGGGGATACAATGAGCAGTTCTTC